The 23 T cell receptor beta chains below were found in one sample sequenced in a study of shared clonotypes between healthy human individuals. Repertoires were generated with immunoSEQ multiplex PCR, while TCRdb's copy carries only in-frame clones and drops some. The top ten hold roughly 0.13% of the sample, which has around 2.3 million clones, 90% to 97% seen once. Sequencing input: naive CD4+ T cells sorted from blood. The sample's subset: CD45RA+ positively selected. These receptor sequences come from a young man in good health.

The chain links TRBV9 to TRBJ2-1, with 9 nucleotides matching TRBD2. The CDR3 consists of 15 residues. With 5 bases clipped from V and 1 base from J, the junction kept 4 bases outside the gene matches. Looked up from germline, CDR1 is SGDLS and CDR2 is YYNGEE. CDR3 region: CASSRSGGSYNEQFF. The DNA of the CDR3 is TGTGCCAGCAGTAGAAGCGGGGGGTCCTACAATGAGCAGTTCTTC.

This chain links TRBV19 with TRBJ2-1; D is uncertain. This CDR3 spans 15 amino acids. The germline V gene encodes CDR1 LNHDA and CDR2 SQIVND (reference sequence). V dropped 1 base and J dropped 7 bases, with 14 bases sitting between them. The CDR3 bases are TGTGCCAGTAGTATAGGAGATAGCAGTAGGAATGAGCAGTTCTTC. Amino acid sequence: CASSIGDSSRNEQFF.

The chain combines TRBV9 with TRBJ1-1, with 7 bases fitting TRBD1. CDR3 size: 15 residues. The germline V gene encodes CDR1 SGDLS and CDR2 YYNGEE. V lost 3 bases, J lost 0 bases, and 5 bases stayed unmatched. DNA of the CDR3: TGTGCCAGCAGCGCTTCAGGGGGGTTGAACACTGAAGCTTTCTTT. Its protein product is CASSASGGLNTEAFF.

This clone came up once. Here the CDR3 DNA reads TGTGCCATCACCCGGGACGGTACCTACGAGCAGTACTTC. Its protein is CAITRDGTYEQYF. The V and J genes are TRBV10-3 and TRBJ2-7; either TRBD1 or TRBD2 may supply D (5 bases each). Germline CDR1 is ENHRY and CDR2 is SYGVKD. The CDR3 consists of 13 residues. Trimming removed 7 bases from V and 2 bases from J, with 12 bases in between.

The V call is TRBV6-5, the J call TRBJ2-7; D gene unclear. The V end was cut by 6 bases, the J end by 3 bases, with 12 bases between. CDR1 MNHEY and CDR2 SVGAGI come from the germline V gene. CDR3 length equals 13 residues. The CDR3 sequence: CASSSFEVYEQYF. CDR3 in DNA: TGTGCCAGCAGCTCGTTTGAAGTCTACGAGCAGTACTTC.

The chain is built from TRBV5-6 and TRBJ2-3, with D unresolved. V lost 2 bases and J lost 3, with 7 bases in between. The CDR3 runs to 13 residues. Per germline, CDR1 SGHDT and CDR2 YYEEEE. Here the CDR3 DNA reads TGTGCCAGCAGCTTTTACGGGACAGATACGCAGTATTTT. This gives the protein CASSFYGTDTQYF.

In DNA, the CDR3 is TGTGCCAGCAGCGAAAAAGGCAGGGACTCCTACGAGCAGTACTTC. It yields the protein CASSEKGRDSYEQYF. The chain combines TRBV6-4 with TRBJ2-7, with a weak D call TRBD1 (5 bases). Germline loops: CDR1 MRHNA, CDR2 SNTAGT. The CDR3 has 15 amino acids. V was shortened by 6 bases and J by 0 bases, with 15 bases between the two germline ends.

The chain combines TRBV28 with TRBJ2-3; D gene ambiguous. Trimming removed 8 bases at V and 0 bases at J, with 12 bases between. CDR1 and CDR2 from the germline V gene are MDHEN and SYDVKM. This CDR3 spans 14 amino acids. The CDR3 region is CASGSTVSTDTQYF. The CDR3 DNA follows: TGTGCCAGCGGTTCAACCGTTAGCACAGATACGCAGTATTTT.

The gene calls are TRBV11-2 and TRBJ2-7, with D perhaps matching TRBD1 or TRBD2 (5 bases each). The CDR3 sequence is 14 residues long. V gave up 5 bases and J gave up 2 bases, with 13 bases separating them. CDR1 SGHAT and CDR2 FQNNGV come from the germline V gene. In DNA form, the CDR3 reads TGTGCCAGCAGCCGATCGCCGGGACCCTACGAGCAGTACTTC. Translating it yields CASSRSPGPYEQYF.

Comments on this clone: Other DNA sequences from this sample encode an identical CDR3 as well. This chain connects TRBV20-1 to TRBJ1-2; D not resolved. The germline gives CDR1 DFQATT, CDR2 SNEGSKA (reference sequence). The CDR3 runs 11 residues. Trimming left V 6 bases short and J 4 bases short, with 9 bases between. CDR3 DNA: TGCAGTGCCAAAACGCTCTATGGCTACACCTTC. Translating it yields CSAKTLYGYTF.

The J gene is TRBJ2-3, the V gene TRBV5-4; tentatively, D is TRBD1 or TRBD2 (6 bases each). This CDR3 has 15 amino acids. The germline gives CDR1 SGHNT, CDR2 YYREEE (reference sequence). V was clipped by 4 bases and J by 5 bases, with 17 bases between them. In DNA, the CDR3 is TGTGCCAGCAGCCGTGGGGGCGGGGTGGGAGATACGCAGTATTTT. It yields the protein CASSRGGGVGDTQYF. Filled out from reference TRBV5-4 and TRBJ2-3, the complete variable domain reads ETGVTQSPTHLIKTRGQQVTLRCSSQSGHNTVSWYQQALGQGPQFIFQYYREEENGRGNFPPRFSGLQFPNYSSELNVNALELDDSALYLCASSRGGGVGDTQYFGPGTRLTVL.

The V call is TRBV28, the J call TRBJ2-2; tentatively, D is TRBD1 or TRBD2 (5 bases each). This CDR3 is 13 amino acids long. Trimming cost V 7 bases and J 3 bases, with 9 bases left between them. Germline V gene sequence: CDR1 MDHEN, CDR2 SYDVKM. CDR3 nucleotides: TGTGCCAGCACCCGGGACGACACCGGGGAGCTGTTTTTT. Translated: CASTRDDTGELFF.

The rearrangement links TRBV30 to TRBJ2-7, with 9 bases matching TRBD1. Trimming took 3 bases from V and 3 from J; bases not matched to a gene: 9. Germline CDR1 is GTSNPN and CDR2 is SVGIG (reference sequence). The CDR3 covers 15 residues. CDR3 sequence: CAWRTGGTGSYEQYF. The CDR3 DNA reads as TGTGCCTGGAGAACTGGTGGGACAGGGAGCTACGAGCAGTACTTC.

The chain's CDR3 is CASSLTGTGDTIYF. CDR3 sequence (DNA): TGCGCCAGCAGCTTGACCGGGACAGGGGACACCATATATTTT. The rearrangement joins TRBV5-1 to TRBJ1-3; 10 bases are shared with TRBD1. There are 14 residues in the CDR3. Germline V CDR1 and CDR2: SGHRS, YFSETQ. The V gene end was trimmed by 1 base and the J gene end by 8 bases; junction bases not matched to a gene: 3.

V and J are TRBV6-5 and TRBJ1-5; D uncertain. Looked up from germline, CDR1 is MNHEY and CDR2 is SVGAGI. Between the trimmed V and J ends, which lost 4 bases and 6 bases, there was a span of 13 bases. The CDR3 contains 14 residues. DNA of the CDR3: TGTGCCAGCAGTTCCAAAAAAGCAGGTCAGCCCCAGCATTTT. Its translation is CASSSKKAGQPQHF.

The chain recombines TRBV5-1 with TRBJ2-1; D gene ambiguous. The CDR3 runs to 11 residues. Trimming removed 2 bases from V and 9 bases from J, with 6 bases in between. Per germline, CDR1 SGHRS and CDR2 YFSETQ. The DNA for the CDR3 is TGCGCCAGCAGCTTTCGTGTTGAGCAGTTCTTC. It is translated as CASSFRVEQFF.

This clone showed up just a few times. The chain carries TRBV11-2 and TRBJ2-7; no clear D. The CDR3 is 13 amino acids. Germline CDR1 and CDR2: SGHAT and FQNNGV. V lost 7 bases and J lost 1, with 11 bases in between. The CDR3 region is CASTLSGSYEQYF. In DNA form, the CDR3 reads TGTGCCAGCACTTTAAGTGGATCCTACGAGCAGTACTTC.

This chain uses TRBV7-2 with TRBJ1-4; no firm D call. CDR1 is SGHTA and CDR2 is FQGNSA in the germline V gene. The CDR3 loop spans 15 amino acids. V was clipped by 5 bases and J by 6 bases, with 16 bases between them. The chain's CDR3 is CASSLWAPLDEKLFF. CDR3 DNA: TGTGCCAGCAGCCTATGGGCTCCTTTGGATGAAAAACTGTTTTTT.

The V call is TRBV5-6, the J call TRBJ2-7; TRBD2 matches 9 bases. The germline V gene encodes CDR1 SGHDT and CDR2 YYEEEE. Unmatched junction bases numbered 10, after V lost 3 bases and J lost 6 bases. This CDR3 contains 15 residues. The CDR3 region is CASSSLGSGSREQYF. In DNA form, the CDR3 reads TGTGCCAGCAGCTCCTTGGGTAGCGGGAGTCGCGAGCAGTACTTC.

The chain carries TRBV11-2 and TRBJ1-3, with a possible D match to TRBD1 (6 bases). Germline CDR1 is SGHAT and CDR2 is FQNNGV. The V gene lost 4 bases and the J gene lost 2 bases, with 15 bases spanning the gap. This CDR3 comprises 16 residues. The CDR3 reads CASSSPQGPPGNTIYF. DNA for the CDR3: TGTGCCAGCAGCTCCCCACAGGGCCCTCCTGGAAACACCATATATTTT. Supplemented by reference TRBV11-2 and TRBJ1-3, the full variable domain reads EAGVAQSPRYKIIEKRQSVAFWCNPISGHATLYWYQQILGQGPKLLIQFQNNGVVDDSQLPKDRFSAERLKGVDSTLKIQPAKLEDSAVYLCASSSPQGPPGNTIYFGEGSWLTVV.

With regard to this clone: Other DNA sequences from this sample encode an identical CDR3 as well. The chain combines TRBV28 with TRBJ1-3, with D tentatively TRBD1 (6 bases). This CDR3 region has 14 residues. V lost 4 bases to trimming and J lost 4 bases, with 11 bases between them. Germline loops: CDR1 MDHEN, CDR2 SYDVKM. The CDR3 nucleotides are TGTGCCAGCAGTTCGCAGGGGACGGGAAACACCATATATTTT. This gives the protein CASSSQGTGNTIYF.

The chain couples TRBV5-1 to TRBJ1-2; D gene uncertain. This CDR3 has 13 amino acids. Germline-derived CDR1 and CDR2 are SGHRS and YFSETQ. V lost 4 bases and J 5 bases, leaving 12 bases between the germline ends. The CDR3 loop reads CASSPQDGYGYTF. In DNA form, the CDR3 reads TGCGCCAGCAGCCCCCAGGACGGTTATGGCTACACCTTC.

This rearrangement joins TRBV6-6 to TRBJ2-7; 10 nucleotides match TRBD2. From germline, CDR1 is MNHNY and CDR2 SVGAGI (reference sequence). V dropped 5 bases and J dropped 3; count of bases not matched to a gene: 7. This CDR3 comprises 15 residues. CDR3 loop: CASSPRPSGSYEQYF. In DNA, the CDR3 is TGTGCCAGCAGTCCGCGGCCTAGCGGGAGCTACGAGCAGTACTTC.